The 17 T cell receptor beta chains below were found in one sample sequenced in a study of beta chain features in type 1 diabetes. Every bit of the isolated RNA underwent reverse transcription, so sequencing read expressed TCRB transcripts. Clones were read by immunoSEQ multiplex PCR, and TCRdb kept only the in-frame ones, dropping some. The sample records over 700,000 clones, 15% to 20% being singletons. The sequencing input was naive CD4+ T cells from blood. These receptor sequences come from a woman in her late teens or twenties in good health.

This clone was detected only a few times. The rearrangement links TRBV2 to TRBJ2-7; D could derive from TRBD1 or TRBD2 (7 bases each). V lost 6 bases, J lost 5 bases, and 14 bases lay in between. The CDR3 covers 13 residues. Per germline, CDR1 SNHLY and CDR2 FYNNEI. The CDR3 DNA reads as TGTGCCAGCAGCTCAGGGGGGGCGGACGAGCAGTACTTC. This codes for CASSSGGADEQYF.

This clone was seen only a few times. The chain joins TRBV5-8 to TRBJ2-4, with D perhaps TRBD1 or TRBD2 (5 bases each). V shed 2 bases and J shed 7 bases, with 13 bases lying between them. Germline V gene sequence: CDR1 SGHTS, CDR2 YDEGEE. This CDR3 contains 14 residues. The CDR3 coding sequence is TGTGCCAGCAGCTTCCAGGGCTGGGGGAACATTCAGTACTTC. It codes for CASSFQGWGNIQYF.

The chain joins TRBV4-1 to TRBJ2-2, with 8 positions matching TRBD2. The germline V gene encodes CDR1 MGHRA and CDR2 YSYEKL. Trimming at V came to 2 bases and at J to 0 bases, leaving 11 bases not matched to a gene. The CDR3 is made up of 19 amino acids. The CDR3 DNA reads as TGCGCCAGCAGCCAAACCCAGACTAGCGTCCGCCCGAACACCGGGGAGCTGTTTTTT. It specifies CASSQTQTSVRPNTGELFF.

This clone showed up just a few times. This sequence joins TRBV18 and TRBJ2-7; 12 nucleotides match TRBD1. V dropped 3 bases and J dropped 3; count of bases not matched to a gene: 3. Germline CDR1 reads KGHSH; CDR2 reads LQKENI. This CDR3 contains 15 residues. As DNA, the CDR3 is TGTGCCAGCTCACCGGGACAGGGGGCGGTCTACGAGCAGTACTTC. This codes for CASSPGQGAVYEQYF.

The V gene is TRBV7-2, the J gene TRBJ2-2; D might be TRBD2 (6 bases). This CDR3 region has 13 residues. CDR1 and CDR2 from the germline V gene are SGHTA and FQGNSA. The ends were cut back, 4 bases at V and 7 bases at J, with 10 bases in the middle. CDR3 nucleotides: TGTGCCAGCAGCTCCAGGAGGGACGGGGAGCTGTTTTTT. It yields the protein CASSSRRDGELFF.

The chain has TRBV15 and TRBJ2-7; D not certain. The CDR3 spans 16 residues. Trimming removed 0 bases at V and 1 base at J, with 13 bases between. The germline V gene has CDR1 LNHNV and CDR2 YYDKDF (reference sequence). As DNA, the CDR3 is TGTGCCACCAGCAGAGATTCCGCGCCCCTTTCCTACGAGCAGTACTTC. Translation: CATSRDSAPLSYEQYF.

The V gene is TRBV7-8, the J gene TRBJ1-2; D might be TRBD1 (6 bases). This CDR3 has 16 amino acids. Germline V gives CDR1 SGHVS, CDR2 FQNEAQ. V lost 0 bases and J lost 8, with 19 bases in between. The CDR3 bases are TGTGCCAGCAGCTTAGCCAGGGTGACAGGCTGGACGGGCTACACCTTC. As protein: CASSLARVTGWTGYTF.

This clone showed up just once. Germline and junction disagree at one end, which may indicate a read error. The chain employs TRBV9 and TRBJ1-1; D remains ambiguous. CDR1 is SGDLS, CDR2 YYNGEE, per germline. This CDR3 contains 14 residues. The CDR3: CASSVDNVNTEAFF. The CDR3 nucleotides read TGTGCCAGCAGCGTAGATAACGTAAACACGGAAGCTTTCTTT.

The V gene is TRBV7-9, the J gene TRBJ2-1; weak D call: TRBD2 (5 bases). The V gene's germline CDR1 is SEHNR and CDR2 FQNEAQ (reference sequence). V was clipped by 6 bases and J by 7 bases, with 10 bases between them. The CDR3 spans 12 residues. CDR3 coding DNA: TGTGCCAGCAGAGGAGAGGGTAATGAGCAGTTCTTC. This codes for CASRGEGNEQFF.

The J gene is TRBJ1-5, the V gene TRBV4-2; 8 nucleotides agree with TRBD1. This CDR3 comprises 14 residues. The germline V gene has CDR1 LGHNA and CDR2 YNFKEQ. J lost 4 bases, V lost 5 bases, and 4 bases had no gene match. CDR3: CASSVGTGNQPQHF. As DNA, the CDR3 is TGTGCCAGCAGCGTTGGGACAGGTAATCAGCCCCAGCATTTT.

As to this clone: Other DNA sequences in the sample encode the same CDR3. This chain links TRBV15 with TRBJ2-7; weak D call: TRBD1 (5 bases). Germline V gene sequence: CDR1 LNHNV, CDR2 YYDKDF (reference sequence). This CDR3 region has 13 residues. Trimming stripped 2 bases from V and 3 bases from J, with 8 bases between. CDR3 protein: CATSRQGVYEQYF. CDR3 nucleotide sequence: TGTGCCACCAGCAGACAGGGTGTCTACGAGCAGTACTTC.

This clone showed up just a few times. CDR3 region: CASSTGGGLITKLFF. CDR3 in DNA: TGTGCCAGCAGCACTGGGGGAGGATTGATTACGAAACTGTTTTTT. The rearrangement uses TRBV28 and TRBJ1-4; the D gene is possibly TRBD1 (5 bases). The CDR3 consists of 15 residues. CDR1 is MDHEN, CDR2 SYDVKM, per germline. Trimming took off 6 bases at V and 11 bases at J, with 22 bases between the two ends.

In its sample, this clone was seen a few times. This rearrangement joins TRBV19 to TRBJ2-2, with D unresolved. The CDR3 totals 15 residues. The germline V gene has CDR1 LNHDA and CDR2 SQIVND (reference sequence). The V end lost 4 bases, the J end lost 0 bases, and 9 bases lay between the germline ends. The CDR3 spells CASSTALANTGELFF. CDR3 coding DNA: TGTGCCAGTAGTACAGCGTTAGCGAACACCGGGGAGCTGTTTTTT.

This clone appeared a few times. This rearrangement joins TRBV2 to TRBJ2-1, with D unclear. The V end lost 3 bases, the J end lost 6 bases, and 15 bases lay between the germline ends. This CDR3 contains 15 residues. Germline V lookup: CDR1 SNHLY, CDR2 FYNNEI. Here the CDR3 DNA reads TGTGCCAGCAGTGAGTGGTCTAGGGTTGCCAATGAGCAGTTCTTC. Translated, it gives CASSEWSRVANEQFF.

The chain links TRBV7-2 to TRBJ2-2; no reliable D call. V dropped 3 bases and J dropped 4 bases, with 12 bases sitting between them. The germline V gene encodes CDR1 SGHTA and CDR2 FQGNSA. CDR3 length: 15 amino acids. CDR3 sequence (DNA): TGTGCCAGCAGCTTTCATCTGATGAGCACCGGGGAGCTGTTTTTT. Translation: CASSFHLMSTGELFF.

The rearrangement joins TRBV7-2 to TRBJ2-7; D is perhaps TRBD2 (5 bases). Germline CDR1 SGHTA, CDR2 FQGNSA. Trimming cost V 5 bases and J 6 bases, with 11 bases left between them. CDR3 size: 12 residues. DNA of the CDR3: TGTGCCAGCAGCAAACGGGATGTCGAGCAGTACTTC. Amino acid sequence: CASSKRDVEQYF.

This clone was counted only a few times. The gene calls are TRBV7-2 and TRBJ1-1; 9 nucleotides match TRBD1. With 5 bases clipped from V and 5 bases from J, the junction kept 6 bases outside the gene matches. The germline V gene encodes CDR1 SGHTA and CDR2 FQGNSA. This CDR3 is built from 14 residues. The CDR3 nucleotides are TGTGCCAGCAGCGCCTCACAGGGGGCGACTGAAGCTTTCTTT. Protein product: CASSASQGATEAFF.